These T cell receptor beta chains were read from a single sample in a study of T-cell reconstitution after alpha-beta-depleted transplantation in children. Each CDR3 protein is one row after TCRdb ran MiXCR on the PCR reads. The table records almost 250,000 distinct CDR3 sequences, about a quarter of them present only once. The sample here was PBMCs, taken before TCRalphabeta/CD19-depleted stem cell transplant. All receptors derive from a girl aged 2-10 years with Fanconi anemia, due to receive a stem cell transplant. The CDR3 runs from the conserved cysteine through the conserved F or W. The D gene is left open where the match is weak. Some rows mark clone size as missing; the rest say once, few, many or name a class of expanded clone.

clone_size	j_call	v_call	d_call	cdr3_nt	cdr3_aa
.	TRBJ2-5	TRBV28	.	.	CASSILGTVYQETQYF
.	TRBJ2-1	TRBV7-3	TRBD2	TGTGCCAGCAGCGCCACTAGCGGAGGCTACAATGAGCAGTTCTTC	CASSATSGGYNEQFF
.	TRBJ2-3	TRBV7-3	TRBD2	TGTGCCAGCAGCTTGGAAGCGGGGGGGCCCACAGATACGCAGTATTTT	CASSLEAGGPTDTQYF
many	TRBJ2-3	TRBV5-1	.	TGCGCCAGCAGCCAAGCTGCCATTTCTAGCACAGATACGCAGTATTTT	CASSQAAISSTDTQYF
.	TRBJ2-3	TRBV5-1	TRBD1	TGCGCCAGCAGCCTAGGACAGGGAGCAACAGATACGCAGTATTTT	CASSLGQGATDTQYF
.	TRBJ2-1	TRBV20-1	.	TGCAGTGCTAGAGAGGCCCAGCACAATGAGCAGTTCTTC	CSAREAQHNEQFF
many	TRBJ2-5	TRBV28	TRBD1	TGTGCCAGCAGTCCCAGGACAGGGGGCATAGAGACCCAGTACTTC	CASSPRTGGIETQYF
few	TRBJ1-2	TRBV20-1	.	TGCAGTGCTAGAGGGACAACTAACTATGGCTACACCTTC	CSARGTTNYGYTF
few	TRBJ2-5	TRBV20-1	.	TGCAGTGCTAGCAAAGAGGGAGAGACCCAGTACTTC	CSASKEGETQYF
few	TRBJ1-1	TRBV20-1	.	TGCAGTGCTAGTGGGAGAGCTGAAGCTTTCTTT	CSASGRAEAFF
many	TRBJ2-3	TRBV9	TRBD2	TGTGCCAGCAGCGCCGGGACTAGCGGACTCACAGATACGCAGTATTTT	CASSAGTSGLTDTQYF
few	TRBJ2-7	TRBV29-1	TRBD2	TGCAGCGTTGAGAGGAGCGGGATAGGAATCGAGCAGTACTTC	CSVERSGIGIEQYF
.	TRBJ2-7	TRBV28	.	TGTGCCAGCAGTTTAGTTCAGGCTCCCTACGAGCAGTACTTC	CASSLVQAPYEQYF
.	TRBJ1-5	TRBV20-1	.	TGCAGTGCTCACAGGGATGCCAATCAGCCCCAGCATTTT	CSAHRDANQPQHF
.	TRBJ2-1	TRBV30	TRBD1	TGTGCCTGGAGTGTGACCCAGGGGGCGTATGAGCAGTTCTTC	CAWSVTQGAYEQFF
many	TRBJ2-1	TRBV7-6	.	TGTGCCAGCAGCCCTACAGGGCCGCTCTTGGGGTACAATGAGCAGTTCTTC	CASSPTGPLLGYNEQFF
.	TRBJ2-5	TRBV20-1	TRBD2	TGCAGTGCTAGAGTCCCCGGGACTAGCGGGAGTTTGAGGGCAGAGACCCAGTACTTC	CSARVPGTSGSLRAETQYF
few	TRBJ2-5	TRBV9	TRBD2	TGTGCCAGCAGCGCCGGGACTAGGCGGCAGGAGACCCAGTACTTC	CASSAGTRRQETQYF
.	TRBJ2-7	TRBV23-1	TRBD1	TGCGCCAGCAGTCAATCTTGGACAGGGGGATCTTACGAGCAGTACTTC	CASSQSWTGGSYEQYF
.	TRBJ2-1	TRBV6-5	.	TGTGCCAGCAGTTACTCAGCGGTTAATGAGCAGTTCTTC	CASSYSAVNEQFF
many	TRBJ1-5	TRBV12-3/TRBV12-4	.	TGTGCCAGCAGTTTCGTAGGCAGGGCGACTTATCAGCCCCAGCATTTT	CASSFVGRATYQPQHF
.	TRBJ2-5	TRBV9	.	TGTGCCAGCAGTTACAGGGTCCAAGAGACCCAGTACTTC	CASSYRVQETQYF
.	TRBJ2-5	TRBV5-1	.	TGCGCCAGCAGCTTGGGAGCGGCACAAGAGACCCAGTACTTC	CASSLGAAQETQYF
few	TRBJ2-3	TRBV4-2	.	TGTGCCAGCAGCCAAGAGGAAGGGCGCGGCACAGATACGCAGTATTTT	CASSQEEGRGTDTQYF
few	TRBJ2-6	TRBV28	.	TGTGCCAGCAGTTTTTATCCAGGTGCACGACTCTCTGGGGCCAACGTCCTGACTTTC	CASSFYPGARLSGANVLTF
few	TRBJ2-7	TRBV13	.	TGTGCCAGCAGCCTGTTAGGGCAGGGCTGGGAGGAGCAGTACTTC	CASSLLGQGWEEQYF
.	TRBJ2-7	TRBV7-9	TRBD1	TGTGCCAGCAGCTTCAACACGCGGGACAGGGGGACTTACGAGCAGTACTTC	CASSFNTRDRGTYEQYF
.	TRBJ2-2	TRBV28	TRBD1	TGTGCCACCGGGACAGCGAACACCGGGGAGCTGTTTTTT	CATGTANTGELFF
.	TRBJ1-5	TRBV20-1	TRBD1	TGCAGTGCTGGTACAGGGGGCGCGAATCAGCCCCAGCATTTT	CSAGTGGANQPQHF
many	TRBJ1-4	TRBV12-3/TRBV12-4	.	TGTGCCAGCAGTCGGAGGGTAACTAATGAAAAACTGTTTTTT	CASSRRVTNEKLFF
.	TRBJ2-2	TRBV9	.	TGTGCCAGCAGCGTCCTCAACGGGAACACCGGGGAGCTGTTTTTT	CASSVLNGNTGELFF
.	TRBJ2-7	TRBV20-1	TRBD1	TGCAGTGCGGCGGGACAGGGGGTTTACGAGCAGTACTTC	CSAAGQGVYEQYF
.	TRBJ2-5	TRBV7-2	TRBD2	TGTGCCAGCAGCTTAAGCGGGAGGGCGGCGACCCAGTACTTC	CASSLSGRAATQYF